One sample yielded the 3 T cell receptor beta chains listed below, sequenced in a study of blood T cells in healthy people across ages. Together with a sample-barcoded 5' primer, a J-beta primer mix was included in a second PCR lasting about 7 to 12 cycles. TCRdb reprocessed the 5' RACE reads via MiXCR and lists one record per CDR3 protein. The sample includes approximately 800,000 distinct CDR3 sequences, approximately 53% of them seen just once. Sample: blood. These receptors were taken from a man in his forties in good health.

This sequence joins TRBV29-1 and TRBJ2-7; TRBD1 matches at 8 bases. Germline V gene sequence: CDR1 SQVTM, CDR2 ANQGSEA. The CDR3 totals 13 residues. V was pared by 6 bases and J by 6 bases, with 10 bases of the junction left unmatched. In nucleotides, the CDR3 is TGCAGCGTGGGATGGACAGGGTCAGCCGAGCAGTACTTC. It encodes CSVGWTGSAEQYF.

This rearrangement joins TRBV27 to TRBJ2-6; 8 nucleotides match TRBD1. Trimming removed 0 bases from V and 0 bases from J; junction bases left unmatched: 4. The CDR3 is 18 amino acids. Germline V lookup: CDR1 MNHEY, CDR2 SMNVEV (reference sequence). The CDR3 loop is CASSLSGTGSSGANVLTF. For the CDR3, the DNA is TGTGCCAGCAGTTTATCCGGGACAGGAAGCTCTGGGGCCAACGTCCTGACTTTC.

In this sample, this clonotype turned up a few times. In DNA, the CDR3 is TGTGCCAGCAGCCAAGACGGCCAGGGCGGGGATACGCAGTATTTT. It specifies CASSQDGQGGDTQYF. This chain joins TRBV4-2 and TRBJ2-3; D tentatively fits TRBD1 or TRBD2 (5 bases each). V was clipped by 0 bases and J by 6 bases, with 13 bases between them. The germline gives CDR1 LGHNA, CDR2 YNFKEQ. The CDR3 runs 15 residues.